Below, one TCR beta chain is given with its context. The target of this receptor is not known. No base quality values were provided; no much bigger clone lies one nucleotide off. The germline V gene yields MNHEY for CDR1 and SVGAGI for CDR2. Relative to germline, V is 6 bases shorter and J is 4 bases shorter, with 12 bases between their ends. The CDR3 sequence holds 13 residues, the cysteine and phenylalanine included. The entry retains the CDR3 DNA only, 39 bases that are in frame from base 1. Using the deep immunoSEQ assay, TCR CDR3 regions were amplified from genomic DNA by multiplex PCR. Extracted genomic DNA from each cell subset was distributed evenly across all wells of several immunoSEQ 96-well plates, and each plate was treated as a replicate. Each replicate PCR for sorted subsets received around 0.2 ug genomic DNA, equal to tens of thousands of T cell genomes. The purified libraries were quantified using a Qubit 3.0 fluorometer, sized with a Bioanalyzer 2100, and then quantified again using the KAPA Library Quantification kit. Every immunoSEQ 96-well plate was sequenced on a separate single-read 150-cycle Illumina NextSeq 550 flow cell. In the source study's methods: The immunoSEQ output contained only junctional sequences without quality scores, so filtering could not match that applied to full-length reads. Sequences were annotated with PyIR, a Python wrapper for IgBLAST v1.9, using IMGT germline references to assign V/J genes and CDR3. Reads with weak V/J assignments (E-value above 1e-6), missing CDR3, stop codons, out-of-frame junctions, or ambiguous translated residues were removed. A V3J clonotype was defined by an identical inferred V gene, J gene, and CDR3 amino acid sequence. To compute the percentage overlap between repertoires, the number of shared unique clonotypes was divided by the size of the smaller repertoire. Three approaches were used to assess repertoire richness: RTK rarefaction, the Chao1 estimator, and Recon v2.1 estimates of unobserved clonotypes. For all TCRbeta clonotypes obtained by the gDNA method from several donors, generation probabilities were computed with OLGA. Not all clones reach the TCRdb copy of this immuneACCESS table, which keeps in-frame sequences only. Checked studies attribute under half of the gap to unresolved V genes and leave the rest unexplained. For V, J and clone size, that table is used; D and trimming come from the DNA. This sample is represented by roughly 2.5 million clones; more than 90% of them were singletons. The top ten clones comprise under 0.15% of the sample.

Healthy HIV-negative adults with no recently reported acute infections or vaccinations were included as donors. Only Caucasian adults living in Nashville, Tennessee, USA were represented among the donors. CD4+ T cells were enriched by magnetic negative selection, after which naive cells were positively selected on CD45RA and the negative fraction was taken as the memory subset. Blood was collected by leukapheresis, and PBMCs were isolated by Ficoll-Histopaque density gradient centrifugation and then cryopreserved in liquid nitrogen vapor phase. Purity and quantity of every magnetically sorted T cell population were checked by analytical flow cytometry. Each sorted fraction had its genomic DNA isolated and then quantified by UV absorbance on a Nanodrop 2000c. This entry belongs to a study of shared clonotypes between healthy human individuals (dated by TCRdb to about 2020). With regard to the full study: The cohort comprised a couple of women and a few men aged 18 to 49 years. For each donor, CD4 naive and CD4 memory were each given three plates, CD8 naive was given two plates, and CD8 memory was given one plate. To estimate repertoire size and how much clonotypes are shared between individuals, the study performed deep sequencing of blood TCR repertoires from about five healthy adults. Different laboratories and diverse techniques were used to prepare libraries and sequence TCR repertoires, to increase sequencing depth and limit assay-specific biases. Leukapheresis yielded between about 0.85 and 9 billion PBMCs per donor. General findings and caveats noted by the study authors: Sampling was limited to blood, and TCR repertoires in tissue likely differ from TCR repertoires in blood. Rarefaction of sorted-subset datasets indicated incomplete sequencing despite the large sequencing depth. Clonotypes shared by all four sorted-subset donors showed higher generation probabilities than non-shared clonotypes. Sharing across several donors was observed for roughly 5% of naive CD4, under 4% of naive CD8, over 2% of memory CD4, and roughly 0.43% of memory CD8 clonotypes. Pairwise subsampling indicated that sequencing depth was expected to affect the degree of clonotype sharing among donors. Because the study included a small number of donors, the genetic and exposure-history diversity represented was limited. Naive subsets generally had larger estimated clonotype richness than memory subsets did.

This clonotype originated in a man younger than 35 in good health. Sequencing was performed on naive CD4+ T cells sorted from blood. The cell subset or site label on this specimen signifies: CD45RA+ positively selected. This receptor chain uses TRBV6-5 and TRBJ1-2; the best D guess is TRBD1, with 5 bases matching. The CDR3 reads CASRPGTSYGYTF. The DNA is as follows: TGTGCCAGCAGACCGGGGACTTCCTATGGCTACACCTTC.